These 10 T cell receptor beta chains share one sample of origin, sequenced in a study of blood T cell repertoires in COVID-19. TCRdb's table, derived via immunoSEQ multiplex PCR, lists solely in-frame clones and lacks some. Found here are approximately 210,000 clones, around 83% of them singletons; the top ten hold roughly 2.8%. The source material was peripheral blood. The receptors here all came from a man aged 50 to 59 with active or convalescent COVID-19.

V is TRBV11-2 and J is TRBJ2-7; TRBD2 matches at 11 bases. The V segment lost 4 bases and the J segment 3 bases; nucleotides outside the gene matches: 5. CDR1 SGHAT and CDR2 FQNNGV come from the germline V gene. This CDR3 spans 15 amino acids. The CDR3 protein is CASSSGLAGYYEQYF. CDR3 nucleotides: TGTGCCAGCAGCTCAGGACTAGCGGGTTACTACGAGCAGTACTTC.

The V and J genes are TRBV2 and TRBJ2-5; D not resolved. V was clipped by 3 bases and J by 9 bases, with 2 bases between them. Germline V CDR1 and CDR2: SNHLY, FYNNEI. The CDR3 consists of 9 residues. Written as DNA, the CDR3 is TGTGCCAGCAGTGACTCCCAGTACTTC. Its protein product is CASSDSQYF.

This rearrangement joins TRBV29-1 to TRBJ1-2; 7 bases are shared with TRBD1. CDR1 and CDR2 from the germline V gene are SQVTM and ANQGSEA. The CDR3 is 14 residues long. J lost 6 bases, V lost 2 bases, and 9 bases had no gene match. The CDR3 sequence is CSVESPGGINGYTF. Written as DNA, the CDR3 is TGCAGCGTTGAATCGCCAGGGGGAATAAATGGCTACACCTTC.

This clone was detected once. The chain is built from TRBV7-9 and TRBJ1-2, with TRBD1 matching over 9 bases. This CDR3 is built from 15 residues. CDR1 and CDR2 from the germline V gene are SEHNR and FQNEAQ (reference sequence). Germline trimming cut 5 bases from V and 4 bases from J; bases unmatched to any gene: 8. CDR3 coding DNA: TGTGCCAGCAGCAACGGCCGGGACAGGGCCTATGGCTACACCTTC. Translated: CASSNGRDRAYGYTF. The full variable domain, rest sourced from reference TRBV7-9 and TRBJ1-2, is DTGVSQNPRHKITKRGQNVTFRCDPISEHNRLYWYRQTLGQGPEFLTYFQNEAQLEKSRLLSDRFSAERPKGSFSTLEIQRTEQGDSAMYLCASSNGRDRAYGYTFGSGTRLTVV.

The chain links TRBV27 to TRBJ2-7, with TRBD1 identical over 8 bases. Germline assignment: CDR1 MNHEY and CDR2 SMNVEV (reference sequence). V dropped 5 bases and J dropped 2; count of bases not matched to a gene: 8. The CDR3 extends over 15 amino acids. This CDR3 reads CASSPGTGTTYEQYF. DNA for the CDR3: TGTGCCAGCAGTCCGGGGACAGGCACCACCTACGAGCAGTACTTC.

The V and J genes are TRBV2 and TRBJ2-5; 10 positions match TRBD2. The CDR3 extends over 13 amino acids. V dropped 11 bases and J dropped 4; count of bases not matched to a gene: 7. Germline V gives CDR1 SNHLY, CDR2 FYNNEI. CDR3 nucleotide sequence: TGTGCCGGGGCTAGCGGGAGTGGAGAGACCCAGTACTTC. This codes for CAGASGSGETQYF. The whole variable domain, filled in from reference TRBV2 and TRBJ2-5, reads EPEVTQTPSHQVTQMGQEVILRCVPISNHLYFYWYRQILGQKVEFLVSFYNNEISEKSEIFDDQFSVERPDGSNFTLKIRSTKLEDSAMYFCAGASGSGETQYFGPGTRLLVL.

The chain uses TRBV19 and TRBJ2-3; 11 nucleotides match TRBD2. Germline V gene lookup returns CDR1 LNHDA and CDR2 SQIVND (reference sequence). The V gene end was trimmed by 3 bases and the J gene end by 0 bases; junction bases not matched to a gene: 2. The CDR3 consists of 16 residues. The CDR3 DNA is TGTGCCAGTAGTATTTTAGCGGGGGGGAGCACAGATACGCAGTATTTT. This encodes CASSILAGGSTDTQYF.

This clone was seen at least ten times. V usage is TRBV2 and J usage is TRBJ2-3; D might be TRBD1 (6 bases). CDR1 and CDR2 (germline): SNHLY, FYNNEI. Trimming removed 3 bases at V and 8 bases at J, with 12 bases between. The CDR3 extends over 13 amino acids. CDR3 sequence (DNA): TGTGCCAGCAGTGATGATAGCAGGGGTACGCAGTATTTT. As protein: CASSDDSRGTQYF.

The chain employs TRBV9 and TRBJ1-2; D unclear. V lost 7 bases to trimming and J lost 4 bases, with 11 bases between them. The CDR3 covers 12 residues. From germline, CDR1 is SGDLS and CDR2 YYNGEE. DNA for the CDR3: TGTGCCAGCGGTGGTATCGGCTATGGCTACACCTTC. Its translation: CASGGIGYGYTF.

The chain has TRBV2 and TRBJ1-2; 10 bases are shared with TRBD1. This CDR3 region has 14 residues. Germline trimming cut 5 bases from V and 2 bases from J; bases unmatched to any gene: 2. The germline V gene has CDR1 SNHLY and CDR2 FYNNEI. The CDR3 loop is CASSRDRGNYGYTF. Written as DNA, the CDR3 is TGTGCCAGCAGTAGGGACAGGGGAAACTATGGCTACACCTTC.